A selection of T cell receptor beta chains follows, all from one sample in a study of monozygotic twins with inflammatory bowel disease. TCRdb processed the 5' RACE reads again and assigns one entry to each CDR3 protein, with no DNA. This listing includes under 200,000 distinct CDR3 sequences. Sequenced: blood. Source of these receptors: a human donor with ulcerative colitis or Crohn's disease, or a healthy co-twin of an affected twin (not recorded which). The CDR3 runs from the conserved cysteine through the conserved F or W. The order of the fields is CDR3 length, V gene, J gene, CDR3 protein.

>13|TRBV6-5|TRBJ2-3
CASRIEGGDTQYF
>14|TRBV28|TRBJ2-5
CASRKRHREETQYF
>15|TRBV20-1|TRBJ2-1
CSAIVLERSDNEQFF
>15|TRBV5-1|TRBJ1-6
CASSRSQGGDSPLHF
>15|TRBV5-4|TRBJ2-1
CASSFTRETYNEQFF
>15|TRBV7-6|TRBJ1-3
CASSLTGVQGNTIYF
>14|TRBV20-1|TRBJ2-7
CSAETGTSGYEQYF
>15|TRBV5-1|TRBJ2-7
CASSLESGTSYEQYF
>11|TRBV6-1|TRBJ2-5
CASRRQETQYF
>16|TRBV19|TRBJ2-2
CASSIRATTNTGELFF
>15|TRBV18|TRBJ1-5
CASSPGLQGNQPQHF
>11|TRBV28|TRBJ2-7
CASLNSYEQYF
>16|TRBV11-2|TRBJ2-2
CASSLDRLGLTGELFF
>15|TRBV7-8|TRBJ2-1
CASSYRLSVNNEQFF
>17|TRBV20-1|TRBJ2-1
CSAGGLAGERAYNEQFF
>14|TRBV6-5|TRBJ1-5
CASSYSSRYQPQHF
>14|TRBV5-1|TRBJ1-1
CASSLDTGNTEAFF
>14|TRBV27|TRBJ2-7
CASSLRDRGYEQYF
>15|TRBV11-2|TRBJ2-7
CASSSFRTEFYEQYF
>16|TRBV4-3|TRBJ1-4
CASSQSGGGYNEKLFF